These 5 T cell receptor beta chains were all obtained from the same sample, sequenced in a study of blood T cell repertoires in COVID-19. Assay: immunoSEQ multiplex PCR; the TCRdb copy retains only in-frame clones and omits some. The profile covers over 110,000 clones, with 65% to 90% appearing a single time and 8.2% taken by the ten largest. The material sequenced was peripheral blood. These receptors were taken from a human donor in a cohort sampled during active COVID-19.

The chain carries TRBV19 and TRBJ2-7; 9 positions agree with TRBD2. CDR1 is LNHDA, CDR2 SQIVND, per germline (reference sequence). The junction had 3 bases not matched to a gene; V was cut back by 3 bases and J by 0 bases. This CDR3 is built from 15 residues. In DNA, the CDR3 is TGTGCCAGTAGTATGGGGACTAGCATCTCCTACGAGCAGTACTTC. It yields the protein CASSMGTSISYEQYF.

The chain combines TRBV5-1 with TRBJ1-4; D possibly corresponds to TRBD1 (5 bases). CDR1 is SGHRS, CDR2 YFSETQ, per germline. V gave up 6 bases and J gave up 8 bases, with 20 bases separating them. The CDR3 contains 15 residues. In DNA, the CDR3 is TGCGCCAGCACCCTGGGCGGGACTCCTGGGGAAAAACTGTTTTTT. Protein: CASTLGGTPGEKLFF.

This chain uses TRBV6-2 or TRBV6-3 with TRBJ2-5, with 11 positions matching TRBD2. The CDR3 loop spans 15 amino acids. Trimming cost V 4 bases and J 5 bases; bases outside gene matches: 6. Per the germline V gene, CDR1 is MNHEY and CDR2 is SVGEGT. The CDR3 loop reads CASSWSLAGGETQYF. CDR3 in DNA: TGTGCCAGCAGTTGGAGTTTAGCGGGAGGGGAGACCCAGTACTTC.

V gene TRBV15 combines with J gene TRBJ2-7; TRBD2 agrees at 7 bases. Unmatched junction bases numbered 2, after V lost 1 base and J lost 2 bases. The CDR3 covers 14 residues. Germline CDR1 is LNHNV and CDR2 is YYDKDF (reference sequence). CDR3 DNA sequence: TGTGCCACCAGCAGAGGCGGGAGTACCTACGAGCAGTACTTC. Translation gives CATSRGGSTYEQYF.

This clone was seen a single time. The chain uses TRBV9 and TRBJ2-7; 10 nucleotides match TRBD2. The germline V gene encodes CDR1 SGDLS and CDR2 YYNGEE. The CDR3 runs 16 residues. V dropped 0 bases and J dropped 6; count of bases not matched to a gene: 9. This CDR3 is CASSVGVASGRLEQYF. In DNA, the CDR3 is TGTGCCAGCAGCGTAGGGGTCGCTAGCGGGAGACTCGAGCAGTACTTC.